The 27 T cell receptor beta chains below were found in one sample sequenced in a study of blood T cell repertoires in COVID-19. The data were produced by immunoSEQ multiplex PCR, yet TCRdb's version contains in-frame clones alone and is incomplete. This table holds approximately 200,000 clones, roughly nine tenths found once. The sequenced sample consisted of peripheral blood. The receptors derive from a woman aged 45 to 65 with acute or convalescent COVID-19.

V is TRBV19 and J is TRBJ2-1; D gene ambiguous. From germline, CDR1 is LNHDA and CDR2 SQIVND (reference sequence). The V gene lost 0 bases and the J gene lost 7 bases, with 10 bases spanning the gap. The CDR3 consists of 14 residues. CDR3 nucleotides: TGTGCCAGTAGTATAGATCAGGTAGTGAATGAGCAGTTCTTC. Translation: CASSIDQVVNEQFF.

The chain joins TRBV30 to TRBJ1-3; D may be TRBD1 (5 bases). Trimming stripped 2 bases from V and 0 bases from J, with 14 bases between. The germline CDR1 and CDR2 sequences are GTSNPN and SVGIG (reference sequence). This CDR3 contains 16 residues. CDR3 sequence (DNA): TGTGCCTGGAGTCCCCTGGGGCGAACCTCTGGAAACACCATATATTTT. This gives the protein CAWSPLGRTSGNTIYF. Combining the CDR3 with reference TRBV30 and TRBJ1-3 gives the whole variable domain SQTIHQWPATLVQPVGSPLSLECTVEGTSNPNLYWYRQAAGRGLQLLFYSVGIGQISSEVPQNLSASRPQDRQFILSSKKLLLSDSGFYLCAWSPLGRTSGNTIYFGEGSWLTVV.

This clone was found a few times. This chain uses TRBV9 with TRBJ1-2; 7 bases map to TRBD1. Germline trimming cut 3 bases from V and 4 bases from J; bases unmatched to any gene: 6. The CDR3 sequence is 14 residues long. Germline V gene data show CDR1 as SGDLS and CDR2 as YYNGEE. The CDR3 is CASSEVPGGYGYTF. DNA of the CDR3: TGTGCCAGCAGCGAAGTTCCAGGGGGCTATGGCTACACCTTC.

On this clone: An end of the junction does not agree with germline; a read error may underlie this. The genes are TRBV14 and TRBJ1-1, with D uncertain. Per the germline V gene, CDR1 is SGHDN and CDR2 is FVKESK. The CDR3 runs 12 residues. CDR3 amino acids: CASSASGARVIF. DNA for the CDR3: TGTGCCAGCAGTGCCTCGGGAGCCCGGGTAATCTTT.

The rearrangement links TRBV11-3 to TRBJ2-7; 8 positions match TRBD2. J lost 2 bases, V lost 5 bases, and 5 bases had no gene match. The CDR3 is made up of 14 amino acids. CDR1 is SGHNT, CDR2 YENEEA, per germline. The CDR3: CASSPGTSAYEQYF. The CDR3 DNA reads TGTGCCAGCAGCCCAGGGACTAGTGCCTACGAGCAGTACTTC.

V is TRBV5-6 and J is TRBJ1-3, with D unresolved. The CDR3 runs 12 residues. Germline-derived CDR1 and CDR2 are SGHDT and YYEEEE. V lost 6 bases and J lost 4, with 8 bases in between. The CDR3 DNA reads TGTGCCAGCACCTCCCCGGGAAACACCATATATTTT. It yields the protein CASTSPGNTIYF.

The rearrangement uses TRBV5-1 and TRBJ2-3; D may be TRBD2 (5 bases). Germline CDR1 reads SGHRS; CDR2 reads YFSETQ. The V end lost 0 bases, the J end lost 5 bases, and 7 bases lay between the germline ends. There are 13 residues in the CDR3. CDR3 region: CASSLGAGDTQYF. Written as DNA, the CDR3 is TGCGCCAGCAGCTTGGGGGCGGGAGATACGCAGTATTTT.

This clone came up once. The chain joins TRBV9 to TRBJ2-3; TRBD2 aligns across 9 bases. The CDR3 is 16 residues long. From germline, CDR1 is SGDLS and CDR2 YYNGEE. V was pared by 5 bases and J by 4 bases, with 11 bases of the junction left unmatched. CDR3 DNA: TGTGCCAGCAGTCCTCTGGCGGGAGGGCCAGCAGATACGCAGTATTTT. Translated, it gives CASSPLAGGPADTQYF.

The chain is built from TRBV7-9 and TRBJ1-1; 8 nucleotides agree with TRBD1. Germline CDR1 reads SEHNR; CDR2 reads FQNEAQ (reference sequence). This CDR3 comprises 18 residues. V was clipped by 0 bases and J by 0 bases; unmatched bases: 9. The CDR3, as DNA: TGTGCCAGCAGCTTAGCGTCTGGGACAGGCATCATGAACACTGAAGCTTTCTTT. Translated, it gives CASSLASGTGIMNTEAFF. Supplemented by reference TRBV7-9 and TRBJ1-1, the full variable domain reads DTGVSQNPRHKITKRGQNVTFRCDPISEHNRLYWYRQTLGQGPEFLTYFQNEAQLEKSRLLSDRFSAERPKGSFSTLEIQRTEQGDSAMYLCASSLASGTGIMNTEAFFGQGTRLTVV.

A few counts support this clone. The chain is built from TRBV5-8 and TRBJ1-5; 9 bases match TRBD1. Germline loops: CDR1 SGHTS, CDR2 YDEGEE. V dropped 3 bases and J dropped 6; count of bases not matched to a gene: 1. The CDR3 totals 13 residues. Here the CDR3 reads CASSSGQGQPQHF. In DNA form, the CDR3 reads TGTGCCAGCAGCTCGGGACAGGGTCAGCCCCAGCATTTT.

This chain links TRBV7-2 with TRBJ2-7; a weak D match, TRBD2 (5 bases). The V gene lost 3 bases and the J gene lost 2 bases, with 14 bases spanning the gap. CDR3 length: 15 amino acids. Germline values: CDR1 SGHTA, CDR2 FQGNSA. Written as DNA, the CDR3 is TGTGCCAGCAGCTTTATTGAGGGCAGCCCCTACGAGCAGTACTTC. Amino acids: CASSFIEGSPYEQYF.

This chain joins TRBV6-5 and TRBJ2-5, with TRBD2 as a possible D gene (6 bases). V lost 8 bases and J 6 bases, leaving 16 bases between the germline ends. This CDR3 has 13 residues. From germline, CDR1 is MNHEY and CDR2 SVGAGI. CDR3 sequence: CASLVPGGKTQYF. CDR3 sequence (DNA): TGTGCCAGCTTGGTACCAGGCGGGAAGACCCAGTACTTC.

The chain employs TRBV11-2 and TRBJ2-2, with TRBD2 matching 7 bases. CDR1 and CDR2 (germline): SGHAT, FQNNGV. The CDR3 extends over 13 amino acids. The V segment lost 3 bases and the J segment 7 bases; nucleotides outside the gene matches: 2. Here the CDR3 DNA reads TGTGCCAGCAGCTTGGGGGGGGGCGGGGAGCTGTTTTTT. It specifies CASSLGGGGELFF.

The V call is TRBV19, the J call TRBJ2-3, with D uncertain. The CDR3 extends over 11 amino acids. Trimming removed 6 bases from V and 6 bases from J, with 7 bases in between. Germline V lookup: CDR1 LNHDA, CDR2 SQIVND (reference sequence). In DNA form, the CDR3 reads TGTGCCAGTAGAGCCGGGGATACGCAGTATTTT. Encoded protein: CASRAGDTQYF. Full variable domain (remainder filled in from reference TRBV19 and TRBJ2-3): DGGITQSPKYLFRKEGQNVTLSCEQNLNHDAMYWYRQDPGQGLRLIYYSQIVNDFQKGDIAEGYSVSREKKESFPLTVTSAQKNPTAFYLCASRAGDTQYFGPGTRLTVL.

The chain couples TRBV9 to TRBJ2-1; 10 bases match TRBD2. The CDR3 contains 15 residues. The V segment lost 0 bases and the J segment 8 bases; nucleotides outside the gene matches: 5. Per the germline V gene, CDR1 is SGDLS and CDR2 is YYNGEE. The CDR3, as DNA: TGTGCCAGCAGCGTAGAGTCAGCGGGGGGGCATGAGCAGTTCTTC. Encoded protein: CASSVESAGGHEQFF.

This clone was seen more than once but under ten times. The same CDR3 also results from other DNA sequences found in this sample. This sequence joins TRBV12-3 or TRBV12-4 and TRBJ2-1; 9 nucleotides line up with TRBD1. With 3 bases clipped from V and 8 bases from J, the junction kept 2 bases outside the gene matches. CDR3 length: 13 residues. The CDR3 region is CASSLGQGHEQFF. The CDR3 DNA sequence: TGTGCCAGCAGTTTGGGACAGGGTCATGAGCAGTTCTTC.

This chain connects TRBV6-5 to TRBJ1-5; D not resolved. Trimming took off 3 bases at V and 4 bases at J, with 7 bases between the two ends. The CDR3 covers 13 residues. Germline CDR1 reads MNHEY; CDR2 reads SVGAGI. CDR3 sequence (DNA): TGTGCCAGCAGTTATGAGGGTAATCAGCCCCAGCATTTT. It yields the protein CASSYEGNQPQHF.

The chain is built from TRBV30 and TRBJ2-1; D may be TRBD1 (6 bases). There are 15 residues in the CDR3. CDR1 is GTSNPN, CDR2 SVGIG, per germline (reference sequence). V lost 5 bases to trimming and J lost 4 bases, with 18 bases between them. The CDR3 nucleotides read TGTGCCTGGGGAAACAGGGTCCTCGCTTACAATGAGCAGTTCTTC. It encodes CAWGNRVLAYNEQFF.

A note on this clone: The junction shows a germline mismatch at one end, possibly a read error. The CDR3 DNA is TGTGCCAGCAGCATAGGGACGGGGTTGTTCTTC. Translated: CASSIGTGLFF. The genes are TRBV13 and TRBJ2-1, with D perhaps being TRBD1 or TRBD2 (5 bases each). Germline CDR1 is PRHDT and CDR2 is FYEKMQ (reference sequence). The CDR3 is 11 residues long.

As concerns this clone: The limits of the CDR3 on the DNA are not certain, so only TCRdb's listed CDR3 is given. This chain uses TRBV21-1 with TRBJ1-5. TRBV21-1 constitutes a pseudogene. A total of 17 residues make up the CDR3, ends included. The CDR3 here is CASSKRYVGSGNQPQHF.

This clone is a singleton in its sample. The rearrangement joins TRBV30 to TRBJ2-1, with D perhaps TRBD2 (5 bases). Germline lookup yields CDR1 GTSNPN and CDR2 SVGIG (reference sequence). The CDR3 length is 14 residues. The ends were cut back, 7 bases at V and 2 bases at J, with 15 bases in the middle. This CDR3 is CASYGSATYNEQFF. DNA for the CDR3: TGTGCCTCCTACGGTAGCGCGACCTACAATGAGCAGTTCTTC.

V usage is TRBV9 and J usage is TRBJ1-3; D gene ambiguous. V was clipped by 4 bases and J by 4 bases, with 15 bases between them. The CDR3 is 15 residues long. CDR1 SGDLS and CDR2 YYNGEE come from the germline V gene. DNA for the CDR3: TGTGCCAGCAGCCCCCGACAAATGAGAGGAAACACCATATATTTT. Translating gives CASSPRQMRGNTIYF. The whole variable domain, filled in from reference TRBV9 and TRBJ1-3, reads DSGVTQTPKHLITATGQRVTLRCSPRSGDLSVYWYQQSLDQGLQFLIQYYNGEERAKGNILERFSAQQFPDLHSELNLSSLELGDSALYFCASSPRQMRGNTIYFGEGSWLTVV.

The V call is TRBV6-1, the J call TRBJ2-3; TRBD2 is a possible D gene (6 bases). V shed 1 base and J shed 2 bases, with 16 bases lying between them. The CDR3 covers 17 residues. The germline V gene encodes CDR1 MNHNS and CDR2 SASEGT. The CDR3 sequence is CASSEDFSGGYTDTQYF. CDR3 coding DNA: TGTGCCAGCAGTGAAGATTTTAGTGGGGGGTACACAGATACGCAGTATTTT.

This clone was seen just once. The V call is TRBV5-1, the J call TRBJ2-7; D may be TRBD1 (6 bases). The CDR3 totals 13 residues. V lost 4 bases, J lost 3 bases, and 11 bases lay in between. Germline lookup yields CDR1 SGHRS and CDR2 YFSETQ. The CDR3 loop reads CASSTDRSYEQYF. CDR3 DNA sequence: TGCGCCAGCAGCACGGACAGAAGCTACGAGCAGTACTTC.

This chain joins TRBV7-2 and TRBJ1-6; D remains unclear. The germline V gene has CDR1 SGHTA and CDR2 FQGNSA. The CDR3 runs 14 residues. V was cut by 1 base and J by 4 bases, with 5 bases left in between. The CDR3, as DNA: TGTGCCAGCAGCTTAGTCGGGTATAATTCACCCCTCCACTTT. It specifies CASSLVGYNSPLHF.

V and J are TRBV7-2 and TRBJ2-7, with a possible D match to TRBD1 (6 bases). The CDR3 has 14 amino acids. Germline CDR1 SGHTA, CDR2 FQGNSA. The V end was cut by 0 bases, the J end by 7 bases, with 13 bases between. The DNA of the CDR3 is TGTGCCAGCAGCTTAGCGGGGGCCCCGAGGGAGCAGTACTTC. It specifies CASSLAGAPREQYF.

This chain connects TRBV5-4 to TRBJ2-1; 11 nucleotides align to TRBD2. The junction had 7 bases not matched to a gene; V was cut back by 4 bases and J by 7 bases. This CDR3 contains 15 residues. Germline V lookup: CDR1 SGHNT, CDR2 YYREEE (reference sequence). The DNA of the CDR3 is TGTGCCAGCAGCCGTAGCGGGGGGGCCTCAAATGAGCAGTTCTTC. Amino acids: CASSRSGGASNEQFF.